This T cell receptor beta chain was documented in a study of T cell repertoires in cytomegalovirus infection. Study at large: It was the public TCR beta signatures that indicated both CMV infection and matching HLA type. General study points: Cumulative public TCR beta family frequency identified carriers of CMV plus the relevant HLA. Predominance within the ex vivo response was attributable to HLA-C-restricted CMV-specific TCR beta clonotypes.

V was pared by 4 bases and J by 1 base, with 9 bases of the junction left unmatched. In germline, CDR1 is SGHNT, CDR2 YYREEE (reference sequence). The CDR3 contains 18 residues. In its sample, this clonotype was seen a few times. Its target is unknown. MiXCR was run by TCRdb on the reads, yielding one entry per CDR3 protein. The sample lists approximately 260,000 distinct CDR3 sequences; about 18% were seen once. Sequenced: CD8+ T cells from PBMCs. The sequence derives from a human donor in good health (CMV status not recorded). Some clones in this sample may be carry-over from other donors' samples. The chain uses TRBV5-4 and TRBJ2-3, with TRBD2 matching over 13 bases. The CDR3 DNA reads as TGTGCCAGCAGCACAAGGACTAGCGGGGGTCAGCGCACAGATACGCAGTATTTT. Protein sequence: CASSTRTSGGQRTDTQYF.